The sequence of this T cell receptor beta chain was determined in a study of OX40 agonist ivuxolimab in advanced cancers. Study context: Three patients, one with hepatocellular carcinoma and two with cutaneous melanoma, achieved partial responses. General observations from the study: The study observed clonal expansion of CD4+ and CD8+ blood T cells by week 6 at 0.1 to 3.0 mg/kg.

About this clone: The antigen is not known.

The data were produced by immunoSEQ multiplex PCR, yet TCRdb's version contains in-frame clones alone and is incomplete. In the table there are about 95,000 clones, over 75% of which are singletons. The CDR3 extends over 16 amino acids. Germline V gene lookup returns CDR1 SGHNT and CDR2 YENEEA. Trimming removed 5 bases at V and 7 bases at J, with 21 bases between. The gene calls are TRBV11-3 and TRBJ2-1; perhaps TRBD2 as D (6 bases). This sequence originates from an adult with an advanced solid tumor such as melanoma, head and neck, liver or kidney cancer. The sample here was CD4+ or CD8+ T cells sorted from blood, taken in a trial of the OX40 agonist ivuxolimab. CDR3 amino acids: CASSPRFGGTGNEQFF. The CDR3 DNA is TGTGCCAGCAGCCCTAGGTTCGGAGGGACGGGGAATGAGCAGTTCTTC.